This TCR beta chain was sequenced for a study of blood T cell repertoires in COVID-19. TCRdb's copy holds only in-frame clones and misses some; the assay was immunoSEQ multiplex PCR. The data show about 50,000 clones, with approximately 84% seen just once and just over 8.5% held by the top ten. V was clipped by 0 bases and J by 8 bases; unmatched bases: 4. The CDR3 is 14 amino acids. Germline CDR1 reads KGHDR; CDR2 reads SFDVKD. Sequences were obtained from peripheral blood. The genes are TRBV24-1 and TRBJ1-2, with 8 bases that match TRBD1. The clonotype originates from a man in his sixties with acute or convalescent COVID-19. CDR3 bases: TGTGCCACCAGTGATTTGGACAGGGGAGAAGGCTACACCTTC. As protein: CATSDLDRGEGYTF.